This record concerns one T cell receptor (beta chain) sequence. The same CDR3 arises from other DNA sequences in this sample as well. This sample is part of a study of control samples from healthy donors and cancer patients. Repertoires were generated with immunoSEQ multiplex PCR, while TCRdb's copy carries only in-frame clones and drops some. The profile shows 100,000 to 150,000 clones, around 87% of them singletons. Sequenced sample: blood. This TCR was sampled from a man aged 55 to 70 in good health.

CDR3 amino acids: CASSPGLNTEAFF. CDR3 DNA sequence: TGTGCCAGCTCTCCTGGTCTTAACACTGAAGCTTTCTTT. This sequence joins TRBV18 and TRBJ1-1; no clear D gene. CDR3 size: 13 residues. Germline lookup yields CDR1 KGHSH and CDR2 LQKENI. V shed 6 bases and J shed 2 bases, with 10 bases lying between them.